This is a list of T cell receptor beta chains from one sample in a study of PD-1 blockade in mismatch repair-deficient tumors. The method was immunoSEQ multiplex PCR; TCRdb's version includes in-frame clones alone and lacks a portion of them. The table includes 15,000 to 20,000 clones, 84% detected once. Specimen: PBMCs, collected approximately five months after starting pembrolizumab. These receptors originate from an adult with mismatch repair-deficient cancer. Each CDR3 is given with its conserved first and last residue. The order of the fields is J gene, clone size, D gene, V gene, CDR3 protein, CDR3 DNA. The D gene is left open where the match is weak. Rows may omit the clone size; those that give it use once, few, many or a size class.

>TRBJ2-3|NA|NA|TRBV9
CASSATGTDTQYF
TGTGCCAGCAGCGCAACCGGGACAGATACGCAGTATTTT
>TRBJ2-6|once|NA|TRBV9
CASYGLKQSRANVLTF
TGTGCCAGCTACGGACTCAAACAAAGTCGGGCCAACGTCCTGACTTTC
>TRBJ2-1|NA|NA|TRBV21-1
CASSAPGCQYVEQFF
TGTGCCAGCAGCGCCCCAGGGTGCCAGTATGTTGAGCAGTTCTTC
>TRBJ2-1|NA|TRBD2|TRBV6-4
CASSDSGSSYNEQFF
TGTGCCAGCAGTGATAGCGGGAGCTCCTACAATGAGCAGTTCTTC
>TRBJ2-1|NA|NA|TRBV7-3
CASSPGTPLQEQFF
TGTGCCAGCAGCCCCGGGACTCCTTTACAGGAGCAGTTCTTC
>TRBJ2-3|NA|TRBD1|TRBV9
CASSPRSGTGITDTQYF
TGTGCCAGCAGCCCTCGATCCGGGACAGGGATAACAGATACGCAGTATTTT
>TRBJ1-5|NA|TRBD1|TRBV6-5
CASSPGTGVQPQHF
TGTGCCAGCAGCCCCGGGACAGGGGTTCAGCCCCAGCATTTT
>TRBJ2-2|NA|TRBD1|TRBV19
CASRTGGAGTGELFF
TGTGCCAGTAGGACAGGGGGCGCGGGCACCGGGGAGCTGTTTTTT
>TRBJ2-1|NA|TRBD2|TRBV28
CASSLSAAGTSGRDEQFF
TGTGCCAGCAGTTTATCCGCCGCCGGGACTAGCGGGAGGGATGAGCAGTTCTTC
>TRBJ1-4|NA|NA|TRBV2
CASSEAGSREKLFF
TGTGCCAGCAGTGAAGCGGGCAGTAGGGAAAAACTGTTTTTT
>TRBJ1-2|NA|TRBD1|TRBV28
CASSLGQGNYGYTF
TGTGCCAGCAGTTTAGGACAGGGTAACTATGGCTACACCTTC
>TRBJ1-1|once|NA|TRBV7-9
CASSRTGNTEAFF
TGTGCCAGCAGCCGCACAGGGAACACTGAAGCTTTCTTT
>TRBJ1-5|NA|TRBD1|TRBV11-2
CASSLHRGGQPQHF
TGTGCCAGCAGCCTACACAGGGGCGGGCAGCCCCAGCATTTT
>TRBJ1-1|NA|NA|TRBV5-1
CASSLAGANTEAFF
TGCGCCAGCAGCTTGGCAGGGGCGAACACTGAAGCTTTCTTT
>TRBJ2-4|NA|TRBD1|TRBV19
CASSINRDRPNIQYF
TGTGCCAGTAGTATAAACCGGGACAGGCCAAACATTCAGTACTTC
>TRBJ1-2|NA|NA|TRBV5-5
CASSHRVDYGYTF
TGTGCCAGCAGCCACAGGGTCGACTATGGCTACACCTTC
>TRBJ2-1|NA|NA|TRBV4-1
CASSRMGGPYNEQFF
TGCGCCAGCAGCCGCATGGGGGGACCATACAATGAGCAGTTCTTC
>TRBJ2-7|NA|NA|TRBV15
CATSRDWGPYEQYF
TGTGCCACCAGCAGAGATTGGGGCCCCTACGAGCAGTACTTC
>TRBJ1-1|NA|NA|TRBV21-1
CASSFEPGLRDGGGAFF
TGTGCCAGCTCTTTCGAACCGGGACTCAGGGATGGCGGTGGAGCTTTCTTT
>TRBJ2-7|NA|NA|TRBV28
CASSRTGKGQYF
TGTGCCAGCAGCAGAACAGGGAAGGGGCAGTACTTC
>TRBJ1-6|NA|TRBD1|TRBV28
CASSSRTGSYNSPLHF
TGTGCCAGCAGTTCGCGGACAGGATCCTATAATTCACCCCTCCACTTT
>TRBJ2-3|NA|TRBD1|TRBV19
CASSMGTGRTDTQYF
TGTGCCAGTAGTATGGGGACAGGGAGGACAGATACGCAGTATTTT
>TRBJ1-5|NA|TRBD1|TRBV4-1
CASSQPTGTARNQPQHF
TGCGCCAGCAGCCAACCCACCGGGACAGCTCGTAATCAGCCCCAGCATTTT
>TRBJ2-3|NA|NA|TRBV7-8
CASSLGTASTDTQYF
TGTGCCAGCAGCTTAGGGACAGCTAGCACAGATACGCAGTATTTT
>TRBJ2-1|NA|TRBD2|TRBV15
CATGEGGGSYNEQFF
TGTGCCACCGGGGAGGGAGGAGGCTCCTACAATGAGCAGTTCTTC
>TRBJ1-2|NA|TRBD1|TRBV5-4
CASSLDRGYGYTF
TGTGCCAGCAGCTTAGACAGGGGCTATGGCTACACCTTC
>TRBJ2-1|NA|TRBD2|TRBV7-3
CASSLVAGGYNEQFF
TGTGCCAGCAGCTTGGTAGCGGGGGGGTACAATGAGCAGTTCTTC
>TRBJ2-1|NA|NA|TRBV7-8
CASSLFLLGGLAEYNEQFF
TGTGCCAGCAGCTTATTTTTACTGGGGGGGCTAGCGGAGTACAATGAGCAGTTCTTC
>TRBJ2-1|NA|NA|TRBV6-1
CASSEQGGTYNEQFF
TGTGCCAGCAGTGAACAGGGCGGGACCTACAATGAGCAGTTCTTC
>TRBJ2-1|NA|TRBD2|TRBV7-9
CASTPVGGLYNEQFF
TGTGCCAGCACCCCGGTGGGAGGGCTATACAATGAGCAGTTCTTC
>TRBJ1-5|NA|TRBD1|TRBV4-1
CASSQDPRDSLYQPQHF
TGCGCCAGCAGCCAAGATCCCCGGGACAGCCTCTATCAGCCCCAGCATTTT
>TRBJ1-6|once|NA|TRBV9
CASSVVGGGGSPLHF
TGTGCCAGCAGCGTAGTAGGGGGGGGCGGTTCACCCCTCCACTTT
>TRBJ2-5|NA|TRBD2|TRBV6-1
CASTASGRETQYF
TGTGCCAGCACTGCTAGCGGGAGAGAGACCCAGTACTTC
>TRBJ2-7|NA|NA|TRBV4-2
CASSQDLHGLTTYEQYF
TGTGCCAGCAGCCAAGACCTTCACGGACTAACGACCTACGAGCAGTACTTC
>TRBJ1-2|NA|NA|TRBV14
CASSPSILRGYGYTF
TGTGCCAGCAGCCCTTCGATCCTTCGGGGCTATGGCTACACCTTC
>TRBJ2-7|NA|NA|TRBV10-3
CAISESRDNRDSYEQYF
TGTGCCATCAGTGAGTCGCGGGACAACCGGGACAGTTACGAGCAGTACTTC
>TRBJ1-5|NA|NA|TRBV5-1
CASSLESGSYQPQHF
TGCGCCAGCAGCTTGGAATCAGGAAGTTATCAGCCCCAGCATTTT
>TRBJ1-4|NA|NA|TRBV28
CASRSSNEKLFF
TGTGCCAGCCGCTCTAGCAACGAAAAACTGTTTTTT
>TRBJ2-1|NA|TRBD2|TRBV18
CASSPPGLAGGGNEQFF
TGTGCCAGCTCACCGCCGGGACTAGCGGGAGGCGGCAATGAGCAGTTCTTC
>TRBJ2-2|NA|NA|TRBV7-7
CASSLNTFTGELFF
TGTGCTAGCAGCTTAAACACCTTCACCGGGGAGCTGTTTTTT
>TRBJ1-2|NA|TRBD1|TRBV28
CASSLYVRGLNGYTF
TGTGCCAGCAGTTTATACGTCAGGGGGCTAAACGGCTACACCTTC
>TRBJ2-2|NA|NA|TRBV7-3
CASRSTRNTGELFF
TGTGCCAGCAGATCCACTCGGAACACCGGGGAGCTGTTTTTT